One and the same sample provided the 10 T cell receptor beta chains below, sequenced in a study of cytomegalovirus exposure and HLA in healthy donors. The PCR made use of 60 Vbeta and 13 Jbeta primers. The assay was immunoSEQ multiplex PCR, and TCRdb's table has in-frame clones only and misses some. The table has roughly 190,000 clones, approximately 80% seen once; the top ten hold 1.5% to 2%. Specimen: PBMCs. The receptors here all came from a woman in her twenties or thirties in good health and CMV-seronegative.

The gene calls are TRBV19 and TRBJ1-5, with D tentatively TRBD1 (6 bases). The CDR3 runs 14 residues. The V end was cut by 3 bases, the J end by 11 bases, with 17 bases between. Germline loops: CDR1 LNHDA, CDR2 SQIVND (reference sequence). This CDR3 is CASSMGAGVRSQHF. CDR3 bases: TGTGCCAGTAGTATGGGGGCAGGGGTTCGGTCCCAGCATTTT.

This sequence joins TRBV7-9 and TRBJ2-1; TRBD2 aligns across 8 bases. There are 18 residues in the CDR3. V dropped 1 base and J dropped 0; count of bases not matched to a gene: 8. Per germline, CDR1 SEHNR and CDR2 FQNEAQ (reference sequence). The CDR3 spells CASSLGVAGGASYNEQFF. CDR3 coding DNA: TGTGCCAGCAGCTTAGGGGTCGCCGGGGGGGCCTCCTACAATGAGCAGTTCTTC.

Note on this clone: A junction boundary mismatches the germline segment, possibly from a read error. This CDR3 is CASSITDRGANIEAFF. CDR3 bases: TGTGCCAGCAGCATAACCGACAGGGGCGCCAACATTGAAGCTTTCTTT. This sequence joins TRBV9 and TRBJ1-1; 8 nucleotides agree with TRBD1. Germline loops: CDR1 SGDLS, CDR2 YYNGEE. The CDR3 runs 16 residues.

The J gene is TRBJ2-3, the V gene TRBV19; 7 nucleotides match TRBD2. The ends lost 8 bases at V and 4 bases at J; junction bases unmatched: 24. The germline V gene has CDR1 LNHDA and CDR2 SQIVND (reference sequence). This CDR3 comprises 19 residues. The CDR3 sequence is CASEGLEGPVGRRSDTQYF. The CDR3 bases are TGTGCCAGTGAGGGCTTGGAGGGCCCAGTCGGGAGGAGGTCAGATACGCAGTATTTT. Filled out from reference TRBV19 and TRBJ2-3, the complete variable domain reads DGGITQSPKYLFRKEGQNVTLSCEQNLNHDAMYWYRQDPGQGLRLIYYSQIVNDFQKGDIAEGYSVSREKKESFPLTVTSAQKNPTAFYLCASEGLEGPVGRRSDTQYFGPGTRLTVL.

The chain joins TRBV7-2 to TRBJ2-5, with D possibly matching TRBD1 (6 bases). The V gene's germline CDR1 is SGHTA and CDR2 FQGNSA. V lost 5 bases, J lost 7 bases, and 17 bases lay in between. The CDR3 has 14 residues. CDR3 in DNA: TGTGCCAGCAGCAACGAGGGAAGAGGGGGGACCCAGTACTTC. Protein: CASSNEGRGGTQYF.

The rearrangement joins TRBV5-6 to TRBJ1-3; tentatively, D is TRBD1 (6 bases). This CDR3 is 16 amino acids long. V lost 0 bases and J lost 0, with 10 bases in between. Germline-derived CDR1 and CDR2 are SGHDT and YYEEEE. CDR3 bases: TGTGCCAGCAGCTTGGGTGGACAGTTCTCTGGAAACACCATATATTTT. Translating it yields CASSLGGQFSGNTIYF.

The chain recombines TRBV5-1 with TRBJ1-3, with 8 nucleotides matching TRBD1. The germline V gene encodes CDR1 SGHRS and CDR2 YFSETQ. The length of the CDR3 is 19 residues. V gave up 0 bases and J gave up 2 bases; unmatched junction bases: 13. The CDR3 DNA reads as TGCGCCAGCAGCTTGGTCCCGGGACAGGAGCAGTTGGCTGGAAACACCATATATTTT. Its protein is CASSLVPGQEQLAGNTIYF.

This clone was detected once. The chain employs TRBV19 and TRBJ1-2; D is unclear. The germline CDR1 and CDR2 sequences are LNHDA and SQIVND (reference sequence). The ends were cut back, 4 bases at V and 4 bases at J, with 22 bases in the middle. The CDR3 loop spans 17 amino acids. The chain's CDR3 is CASSKVGSRGWSYGYTF. CDR3 bases: TGTGCCAGTAGTAAAGTAGGCTCGCGGGGATGGAGCTATGGCTACACCTTC.

The chain combines TRBV2 with TRBJ1-1; 10 bases agree with TRBD1. From germline, CDR1 is SNHLY and CDR2 FYNNEI. This CDR3 contains 14 residues. Trimming removed 6 bases from V and 9 bases from J; junction bases left unmatched: 10. The CDR3 spells CASRPTGGAEKAFF. In nucleotides, the CDR3 is TGTGCCAGCAGACCGACAGGGGGCGCGGAAAAAGCTTTCTTT.

This rearrangement joins TRBV6-5 to TRBJ2-1; 7 nucleotides line up with TRBD1. CDR1 MNHEY and CDR2 SVGAGI come from the germline V gene. The CDR3 extends over 14 amino acids. J was trimmed by 6 bases and V by 2 bases; bases with no gene match: 4. The CDR3 here is CASSYQGDTNEQFF. CDR3 nucleotide sequence: TGTGCCAGCAGTTACCAGGGGGACACCAATGAGCAGTTCTTC.